Listed here are 25 T cell receptor beta chains from one sample, sequenced in a study of blood T cells in healthy people across ages. PCR was performed a second time for about 7 to 12 cycles using a sample-barcoded 5' primer and a J-beta primer mix. A single record per CDR3 protein comes from TCRdb applying MiXCR to the 5' RACE reads. The profile covers roughly 680,000 distinct CDR3 sequences, with about 52% appearing a single time and roughly 34% taken by the ten largest. Sequencing was carried out using blood. Receptors originate from a woman aged 55-70 years in good health.

V gene TRBV5-1 combines with J gene TRBJ2-1, with D hard to call. V lost 0 bases and J lost 9, with 13 bases in between. Germline V gives CDR1 SGHRS, CDR2 YFSETQ. This CDR3 has 14 residues. CDR3 amino acids: CASSLDPTVGEQFF. The CDR3 DNA follows: TGCGCCAGCAGCTTGGACCCCACTGTTGGTGAGCAGTTCTTC.

This clonotype was detected only a few times. The chain carries TRBV7-2 and TRBJ1-2; maybe TRBD1 (5 bases). This CDR3 is built from 13 residues. Trimming removed 5 bases from V and 8 bases from J, with 15 bases in between. Germline CDR1 and CDR2: SGHTA and FQGNSA. The CDR3 nucleotides read TGTGCCAGCAGCGTAGGGACGATGGGAGGCTACACCTTC. This translates into CASSVGTMGGYTF. Using reference TRBV7-2 and TRBJ1-2 for the parts outside the CDR3, the full variable domain is GAGVSQSPSNKVTEKGKDVELRCDPISGHTALYWYRQSLGQGLEFLIYFQGNSAPDKSGLPSDRFSAERTGGSVSTLTIQRTQQEDSAVYLCASSVGTMGGYTFGSGTRLTVV.

The rearrangement uses TRBV28 and TRBJ2-7; 7 bases are a match to TRBD2. Germline trimming cut 5 bases from V and 7 bases from J; bases unmatched to any gene: 8. CDR1 and CDR2 (germline): MDHEN, SYDVKM. This CDR3 is 13 amino acids long. CDR3 protein: CASSMGLSGEQYF. In DNA form, the CDR3 reads TGTGCCAGCAGTATGGGACTATCCGGTGAGCAGTACTTC.

The chain uses TRBV28 and TRBJ2-6, with D possibly being TRBD1 (5 bases). Trimming removed 8 bases at V and 0 bases at J, with 14 bases between. Per germline, CDR1 MDHEN and CDR2 SYDVKM. This CDR3 is 16 amino acids long. In nucleotides, the CDR3 is TGTGCCAGCTGTACAGGTTACCCCTCTGGGGCCAACGTCCTGACTTTC. It encodes CASCTGYPSGANVLTF.

This clonotype was observed many times. The chain carries TRBV7-2 and TRBJ2-7; 7 positions match TRBD1. J gave up 1 base and V 1 base, and 1 base lay outside the gene matches. This CDR3 has 14 amino acids. Germline values: CDR1 SGHTA, CDR2 FQGNSA. The CDR3 here is CASSLGRGSYEQYF. The CDR3 nucleotides read TGTGCCAGCAGCTTAGGCAGGGGGTCCTACGAGCAGTACTTC.

This chain links TRBV20-1 with TRBJ2-7; D might be TRBD2 (5 bases). CDR1 DFQATT and CDR2 SNEGSKA come from the germline V gene (reference sequence). Trimming removed 4 bases at V and 4 bases at J, with 8 bases between. The CDR3 spans 11 residues. The DNA for the CDR3 is TGCAGTGCTATTCGAGGGTACGAGCAGTACTTC. Protein sequence: CSAIRGYEQYF.

In its sample, this clonotype was seen a few times. The rearrangement links TRBV7-2 to TRBJ2-1; no clear D gene. The CDR3 extends over 12 amino acids. Germline V gene sequence: CDR1 SGHTA, CDR2 FQGNSA. Trimming removed 4 bases from V and 7 bases from J, with 8 bases in between. Here the CDR3 reads CASSWTENEQFF. The CDR3 DNA sequence: TGTGCCAGCAGCTGGACGGAAAATGAGCAGTTCTTC.

V gene TRBV3-1 combines with J gene TRBJ2-4, with 7 nucleotides matching TRBD2. The better agreement between TRBJ2-7 and the DNA end casts doubt on the J call. Germline V gene data show CDR1 as LGHDT and CDR2 as YNNKEL (reference sequence). The CDR3 is 14 amino acids. CDR3 in DNA: TGTGCCAGCAGCTCGGCTAGCGGAGCCTACGAGCAGTACTTC. This sequence encodes CASSSASGAYEQYF.

The rearrangement links TRBV20-1 to TRBJ2-1; tentative D call: TRBD1 (5 bases). Germline CDR1 DFQATT, CDR2 SNEGSKA (reference sequence). This CDR3 is 17 amino acids long. V was cut by 0 bases and J by 6 bases, with 21 bases left in between. CDR3 in amino acids: CSARDVRVSTDCNEQFF. In DNA form, the CDR3 reads TGCAGTGCTAGAGATGTCAGGGTCTCGACGGATTGCAATGAGCAGTTCTTC.

As DNA, the CDR3 is TGCGCCAGCAGCCAGGCCTTAGAGCGGGAGGTCAAAAACATTCAGTACTTC. Translating gives CASSQALEREVKNIQYF. The chain uses TRBV4-1 and TRBJ2-4; TRBD2 agrees at 9 bases. This CDR3 has 17 residues. Germline V gene data show CDR1 as MGHRA and CDR2 as YSYEKL. Trimming took 3 bases from V and 3 from J; bases not matched to a gene: 9.

This clonotype was counted only a few times. The rearrangement links TRBV7-9 to TRBJ1-5, with D maybe TRBD1 (5 bases). Trimming removed 4 bases at V and 1 base at J, with 11 bases between. The length of the CDR3 is 15 residues. Germline loops: CDR1 SEHNR, CDR2 FQNEAQ (reference sequence). The CDR3 region is CASSSQTASNQPQHF. CDR3 coding DNA: TGTGCCAGCAGCTCTCAGACAGCCAGCAATCAGCCCCAGCATTTT.

This clonotype was observed a few times. This chain links TRBV10-3 with TRBJ2-1; D unclear. CDR1 and CDR2 (germline): ENHRY, SYGVKD. This CDR3 has 12 residues. Trimming removed 10 bases from V and 2 bases from J, with 9 bases in between. The CDR3 here is CATEATYNEQFF. For the CDR3, the DNA is TGTGCCACCGAAGCAACCTACAATGAGCAGTTCTTC.

This clonotype turned up a few times. This chain uses TRBV29-1 with TRBJ2-3; D is undetermined. Germline V CDR1 and CDR2: SQVTM, ANQGSEA. Between the trimmed V and J ends, which lost 3 bases and 3 bases, there was a span of 13 bases. The length of the CDR3 is 14 residues. CDR3 region: CSVEGVGYTDTQYF. In DNA, the CDR3 is TGCAGCGTTGAGGGTGTGGGGTATACAGATACGCAGTATTTT.

The genes are TRBV3-1 and TRBJ1-2, with unresolved D. The CDR3 loop spans 14 amino acids. V gave up 1 base and J gave up 8 bases, with 14 bases separating them. Germline loops: CDR1 LGHDT, CDR2 YNNKEL (reference sequence). CDR3 sequence (DNA): TGTGCCAGCAGCCAAGCGACTCCCCTGAAAGGCTACACCTTC. Protein sequence: CASSQATPLKGYTF.

This sequence joins TRBV6-5 and TRBJ2-5; no definite D call. This CDR3 is built from 12 residues. CDR1 is MNHEY and CDR2 is SVGAGI in the germline V gene. V was clipped by 11 bases and J by 2 bases, with 12 bases between them. As DNA, the CDR3 is TGTGCCGTTTCGCGGAGACAAGAGACCCAGTACTTC. Amino acid sequence: CAVSRRQETQYF.

This clonotype was counted a few times. J is TRBJ2-3 and V is TRBV7-2, with 11 positions matching TRBD2. Germline V lookup: CDR1 SGHTA, CDR2 FQGNSA. CDR3 size: 15 residues. V was pared by 5 bases and J by 5 bases, with 6 bases of the junction left unmatched. The CDR3: CASSITGTSGDTQYF. CDR3 DNA: TGTGCCAGCAGCATTACCGGGACTAGCGGAGATACGCAGTATTTT.

The sample holds a few counts of this clonotype. The chain is built from TRBV5-1 and TRBJ2-3; the D gene is possibly TRBD2 (6 bases). V lost 4 bases, J lost 1 base, and 13 bases lay in between. The germline V gene has CDR1 SGHRS and CDR2 YFSETQ. The CDR3 sequence is 15 residues long. The CDR3 nucleotides are TGCGCCAGCAGCGTCGGGACGGGAGGCACAGATACGCAGTATTTT. This translates into CASSVGTGGTDTQYF.

This clonotype was picked up a small number of times. V and J are TRBV7-2 and TRBJ2-1; 7 nucleotides line up with TRBD2. J was trimmed by 0 bases and V by 5 bases; bases with no gene match: 7. This CDR3 is 16 amino acids long. Germline-derived CDR1 and CDR2 are SGHTA and FQGNSA. CDR3 in DNA: TGTGCCAGCAGCATTCGGACTAGTAGCTCCTACAATGAGCAGTTCTTC. Translated, it gives CASSIRTSSSYNEQFF.

This clonotype was detected ten times or more. A read error is possible here, since a much larger clone lies one base away. V usage is TRBV12-3 or TRBV12-4 and J usage is TRBJ2-3; TRBD1 agrees at 10 bases. V shed 6 bases and J 7 bases; nucleotides not matched to a gene: 10. The CDR3 contains 15 residues. This CDR3 reads CASSDDRGRTNTQYF. For the CDR3, the DNA is TGTGCCAGCAGCGACGACAGGGGGCGGACAAATACGCAGTATTTT.

The CDR3 region has the DNA TGCAGTGCTCCCGACTCGAGGGACAGGGGGGTTCGAGATACGCAGTATTTT. It is translated as CSAPDSRDRGVRDTQYF. The chain employs TRBV20-1 and TRBJ2-3; 11 bases align to TRBD1. This CDR3 region has 17 residues. Germline CDR1 and CDR2: DFQATT and SNEGSKA (reference sequence). The V gene end was trimmed by 5 bases and the J gene end by 5 bases; junction bases not matched to a gene: 15.

The rearrangement uses TRBV20-1 and TRBJ1-6; 7 bases map to TRBD1. Germline values: CDR1 DFQATT, CDR2 SNEGSKA (reference sequence). V dropped 5 bases and J dropped 7; count of bases not matched to a gene: 11. This CDR3 region has 15 residues. The CDR3 DNA is TGCAGTGCTCCTTCCCGACAGGGCGGGAATTCACCCCTCCACTTT. This sequence encodes CSAPSRQGGNSPLHF.

This clonotype has a handful of counts. V usage is TRBV11-2 and J usage is TRBJ2-1; tentative D call: TRBD1 (6 bases). Trimming stripped 1 base from V and 4 bases from J, with 14 bases between. Germline CDR1 is SGHAT and CDR2 is FQNNGV. The CDR3 consists of 16 residues. CDR3 amino acids: CASSLASTGNYNEQFF. The CDR3 nucleotides read TGTGCCAGCAGCTTAGCCTCTACAGGGAATTACAATGAGCAGTTCTTC.

This clonotype turned up a few times. The J gene is TRBJ1-4, the V gene TRBV20-1; the D is unclear. CDR1 is DFQATT, CDR2 SNEGSKA, per germline (reference sequence). CDR3 length equals 13 residues. Trimming cost V 3 bases and J 3 bases, with 8 bases left between them. The CDR3: CSASEGANEKLFF. CDR3 DNA: TGCAGTGCTAGCGAGGGAGCTAATGAAAAACTGTTTTTT.

A few counts support this clonotype. V and J are TRBV2 and TRBJ2-7, with D perhaps matching TRBD1 or TRBD2 (6 bases each). The CDR3 is 12 residues long. With 10 bases removed from V and 7 bases from J, the gap between germline ends came to 17 bases. CDR1 and CDR2 from the germline V gene are SNHLY and FYNNEI. CDR3 bases: TGTGCCACCGCATGGGGGGCGGGAGAGCAGTACTTC. As protein: CATAWGAGEQYF.

The V call is TRBV4-3, the J call TRBJ2-2, with a weak D call TRBD1 (6 bases). V was clipped by 5 bases and J by 4 bases, with 11 bases between them. CDR3 length: 14 residues. Germline CDR1 reads LGHNA; CDR2 reads YSLEER. For the CDR3, the DNA is TGCGCCAGCAGCAATCGACAGGCCACCGGGGAGCTGTTTTTT. This translates into CASSNRQATGELFF.